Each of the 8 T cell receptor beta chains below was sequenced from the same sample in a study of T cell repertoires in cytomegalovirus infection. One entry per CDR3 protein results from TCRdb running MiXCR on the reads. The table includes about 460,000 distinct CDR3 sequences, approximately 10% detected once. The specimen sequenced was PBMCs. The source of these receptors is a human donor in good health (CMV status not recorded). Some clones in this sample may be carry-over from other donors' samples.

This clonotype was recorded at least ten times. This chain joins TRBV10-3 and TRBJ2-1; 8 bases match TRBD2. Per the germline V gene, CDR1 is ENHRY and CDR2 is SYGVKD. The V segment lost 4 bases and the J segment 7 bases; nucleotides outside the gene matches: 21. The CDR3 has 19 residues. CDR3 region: CAISGPTSSGAGEGNEQFF. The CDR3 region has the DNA TGTGCCATCAGTGGACCCACCTCCTCAGGAGCGGGAGAAGGAAATGAGCAGTTCTTC.

The CDR3 reads CASSEVRHGTDTQYF. The CDR3 nucleotides are TGTGCCAGCAGTGAAGTCAGGCACGGCACAGATACGCAGTATTTT. The chain couples TRBV6-1 to TRBJ2-3; unclear D gene. Trimming took 1 base from V and 1 from J, leaving 9 bases between them. The CDR3 covers 15 residues. Germline loops: CDR1 MNHNS, CDR2 SASEGT.

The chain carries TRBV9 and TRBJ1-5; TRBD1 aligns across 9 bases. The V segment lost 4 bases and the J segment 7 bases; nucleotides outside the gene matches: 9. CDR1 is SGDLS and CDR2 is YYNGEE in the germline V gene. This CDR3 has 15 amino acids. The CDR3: CASSTTGGASQPQHF. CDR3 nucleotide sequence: TGTGCCAGCAGCACCACAGGGGGCGCTTCCCAGCCCCAGCATTTT.

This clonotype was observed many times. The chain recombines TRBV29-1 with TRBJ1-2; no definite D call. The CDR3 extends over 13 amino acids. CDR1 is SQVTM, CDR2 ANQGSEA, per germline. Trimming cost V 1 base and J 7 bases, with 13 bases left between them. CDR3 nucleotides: TGCAGCGTTGAAGCTGTGACGCTCGGTGGCTACACCTTC. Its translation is CSVEAVTLGGYTF.

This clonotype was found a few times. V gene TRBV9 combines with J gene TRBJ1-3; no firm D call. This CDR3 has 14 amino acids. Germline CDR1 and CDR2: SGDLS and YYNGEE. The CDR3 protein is CTAPEIDSGNTIYF. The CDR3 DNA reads TGTACGGCCCCCGAAATAGACTCTGGAAACACCATATATTTT.

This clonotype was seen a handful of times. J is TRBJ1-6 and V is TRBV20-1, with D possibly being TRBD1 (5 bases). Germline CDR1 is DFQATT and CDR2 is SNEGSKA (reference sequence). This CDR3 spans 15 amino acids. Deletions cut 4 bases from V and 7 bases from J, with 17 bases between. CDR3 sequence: CSAKVGRVGNSPLHF. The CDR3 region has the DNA TGCAGTGCTAAGGTTGGCAGGGTGGGCAATTCACCCCTCCACTTT.

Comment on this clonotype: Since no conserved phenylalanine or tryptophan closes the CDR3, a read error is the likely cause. CDR3: CSARAASEKLFL. CDR3 coding DNA: TGCAGTGCTAGAGCAGCATCGGAAAAACTGTTTCTT. The chain is built from TRBV20-1 and TRBJ1-4; D remains unclear. The germline V gene encodes CDR1 DFQATT and CDR2 SNEGSKA (reference sequence). V lost 1 base, J lost 8 bases, and 8 bases lay in between. CDR3 size: 12 residues.

For the CDR3, the DNA is TGTGCCAGCTCACCACCCTTTGGCGGCTCGGGGACCCAGTACTTC. Its translation: CASSPPFGGSGTQYF. The V and J genes are TRBV18 and TRBJ2-5; D unresolved. The CDR3 runs 15 residues. The V and J ends lost 0 bases and 7 bases respectively, with 15 bases between them. Looked up from germline, CDR1 is KGHSH and CDR2 is LQKENI.